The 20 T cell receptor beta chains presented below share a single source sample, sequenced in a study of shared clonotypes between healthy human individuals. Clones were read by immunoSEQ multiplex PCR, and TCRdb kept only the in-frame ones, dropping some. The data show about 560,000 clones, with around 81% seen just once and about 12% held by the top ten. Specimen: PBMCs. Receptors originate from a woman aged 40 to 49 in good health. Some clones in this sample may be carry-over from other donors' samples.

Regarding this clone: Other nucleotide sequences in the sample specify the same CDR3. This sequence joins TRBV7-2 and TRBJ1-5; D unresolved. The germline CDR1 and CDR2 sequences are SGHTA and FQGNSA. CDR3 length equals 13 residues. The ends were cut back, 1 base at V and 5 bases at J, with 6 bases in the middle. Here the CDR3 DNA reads TGTGCCAGCAGCTTAGTCGGGGATCAGCCCCAGCATTTT. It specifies CASSLVGDQPQHF.

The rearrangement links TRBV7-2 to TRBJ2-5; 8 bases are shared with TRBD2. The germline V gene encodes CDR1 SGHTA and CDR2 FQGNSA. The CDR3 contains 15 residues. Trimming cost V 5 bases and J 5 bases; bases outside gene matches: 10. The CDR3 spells CASSRGGAGDETQYF. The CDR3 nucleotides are TGTGCCAGCAGCCGGGGGGGAGCGGGAGACGAGACCCAGTACTTC. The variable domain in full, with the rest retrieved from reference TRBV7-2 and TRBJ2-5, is GAGVSQSPSNKVTEKGKDVELRCDPISGHTALYWYRQSLGQGLEFLIYFQGNSAPDKSGLPSDRFSAERTGGSVSTLTIQRTQQEDSAVYLCASSRGGAGDETQYFGPGTRLLVL.

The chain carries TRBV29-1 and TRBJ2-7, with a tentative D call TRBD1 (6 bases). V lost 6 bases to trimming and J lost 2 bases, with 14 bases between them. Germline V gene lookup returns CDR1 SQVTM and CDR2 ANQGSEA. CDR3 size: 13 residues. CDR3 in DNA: TGCAGCGTCACCGGGACAAGTACCTACGAGCAGTACTTC. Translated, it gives CSVTGTSTYEQYF.

The CDR3 nucleotides are TGCGCCAGCAGCTTGTTAGCGGGATCGCAAGATGGCGGGGAGCTGTTTTTT. It codes for CASSLLAGSQDGGELFF. This chain connects TRBV5-1 to TRBJ2-2, with 8 bases lining up with TRBD2. The CDR3 runs to 17 residues. CDR1 and CDR2 (germline): SGHRS, YFSETQ. Trimming at V came to 1 base and at J to 7 bases, leaving 12 bases not matched to a gene.

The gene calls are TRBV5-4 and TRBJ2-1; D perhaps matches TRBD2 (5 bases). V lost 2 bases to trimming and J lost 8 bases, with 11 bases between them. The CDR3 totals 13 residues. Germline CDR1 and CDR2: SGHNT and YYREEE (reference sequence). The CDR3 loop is CASSFRGSDEQFF. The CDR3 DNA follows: TGTGCCAGCAGCTTCAGAGGGAGCGATGAGCAGTTCTTC. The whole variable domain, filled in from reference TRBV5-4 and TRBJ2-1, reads ETGVTQSPTHLIKTRGQQVTLRCSSQSGHNTVSWYQQALGQGPQFIFQYYREEENGRGNFPPRFSGLQFPNYSSELNVNALELDDSALYLCASSFRGSDEQFFGPGTRLTVL.

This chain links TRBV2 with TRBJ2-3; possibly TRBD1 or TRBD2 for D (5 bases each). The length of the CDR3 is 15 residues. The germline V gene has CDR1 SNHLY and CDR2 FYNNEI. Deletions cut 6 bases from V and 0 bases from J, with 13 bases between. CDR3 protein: CASSEGQTSTDTQYF. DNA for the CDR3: TGTGCCAGCAGCGAGGGGCAGACTAGCACAGATACGCAGTATTTT.

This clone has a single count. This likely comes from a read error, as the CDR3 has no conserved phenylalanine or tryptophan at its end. DNA for the CDR3: TGTGCCAGCAGTTCTGTGGGACAGGCTCTATTTACCGATACGCAGTATTCT. Its protein product is CASSSVGQALFTDTQYS. The chain links TRBV28 to TRBJ2-3; 8 bases agree with TRBD1. The CDR3 spans 17 residues. V shed 4 bases and J 6 bases; nucleotides not matched to a gene: 15. Germline V lookup: CDR1 MDHEN, CDR2 SYDVKM.

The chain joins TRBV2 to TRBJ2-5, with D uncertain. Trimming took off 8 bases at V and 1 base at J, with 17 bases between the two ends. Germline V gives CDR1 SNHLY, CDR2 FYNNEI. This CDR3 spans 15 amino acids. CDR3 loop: CASGQEGRIQETQYF. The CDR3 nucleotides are TGTGCCAGCGGCCAAGAAGGCCGAATCCAAGAGACCCAGTACTTC. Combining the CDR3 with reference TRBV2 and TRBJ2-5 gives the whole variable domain EPEVTQTPSHQVTQMGQEVILRCVPISNHLYFYWYRQILGQKVEFLVSFYNNEISEKSEIFDDQFSVERPDGSNFTLKIRSTKLEDSAMYFCASGQEGRIQETQYFGPGTRLLVL.

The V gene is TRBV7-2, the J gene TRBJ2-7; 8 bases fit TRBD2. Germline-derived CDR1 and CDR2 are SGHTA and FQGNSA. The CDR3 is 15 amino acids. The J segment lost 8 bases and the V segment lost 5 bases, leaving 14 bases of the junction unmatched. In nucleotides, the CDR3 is TGTGCCAGCAGCGCCCCGACTAGCGCCCCCGGAAAGCAGTACTTC. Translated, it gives CASSAPTSAPGKQYF.

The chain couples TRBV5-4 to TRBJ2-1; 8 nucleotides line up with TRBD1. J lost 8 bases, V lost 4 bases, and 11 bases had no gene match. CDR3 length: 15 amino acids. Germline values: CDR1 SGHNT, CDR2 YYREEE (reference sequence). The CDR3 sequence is CASSPVRTGSDEQFF. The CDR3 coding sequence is TGTGCCAGCAGCCCCGTCCGGACAGGGAGCGATGAGCAGTTCTTC.

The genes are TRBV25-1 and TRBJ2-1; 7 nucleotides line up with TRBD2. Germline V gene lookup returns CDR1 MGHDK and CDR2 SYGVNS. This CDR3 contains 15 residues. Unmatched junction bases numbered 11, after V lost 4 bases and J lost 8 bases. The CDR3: CASSGGAGEGYEQFF. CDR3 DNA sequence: TGTGCCAGCAGTGGGGGCGCGGGAGAGGGCTATGAGCAGTTCTTC.

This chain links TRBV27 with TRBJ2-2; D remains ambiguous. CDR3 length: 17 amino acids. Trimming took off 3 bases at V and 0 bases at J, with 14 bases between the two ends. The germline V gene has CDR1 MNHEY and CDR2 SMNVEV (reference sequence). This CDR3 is CASSFQTHSANTGELFF. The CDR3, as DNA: TGTGCCAGCAGTTTTCAGACTCATTCAGCGAACACCGGGGAGCTGTTTTTT.

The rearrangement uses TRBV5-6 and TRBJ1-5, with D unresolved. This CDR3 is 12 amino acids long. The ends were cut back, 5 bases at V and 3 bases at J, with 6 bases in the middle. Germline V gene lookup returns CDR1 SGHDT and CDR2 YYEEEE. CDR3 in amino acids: CASSNTNQPQHF. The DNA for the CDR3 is TGTGCCAGCAGTAACACCAATCAGCCCCAGCATTTT.

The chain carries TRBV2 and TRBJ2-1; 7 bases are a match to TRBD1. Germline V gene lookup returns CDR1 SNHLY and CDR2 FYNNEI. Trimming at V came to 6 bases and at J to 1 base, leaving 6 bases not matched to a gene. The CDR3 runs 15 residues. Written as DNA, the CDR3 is TGTGCCAGCAGCCCCGACAGGGCATCCTACAATGAGCAGTTCTTC. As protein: CASSPDRASYNEQFF.

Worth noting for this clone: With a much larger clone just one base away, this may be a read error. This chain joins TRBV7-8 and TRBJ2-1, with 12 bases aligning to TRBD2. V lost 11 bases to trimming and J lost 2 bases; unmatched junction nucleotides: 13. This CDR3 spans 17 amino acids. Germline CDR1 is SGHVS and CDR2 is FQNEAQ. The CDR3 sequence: CARVLWASGGAYNEQFF. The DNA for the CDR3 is TGTGCCCGCGTCCTGTGGGCTAGCGGGGGGGCCTACAATGAGCAGTTCTTC. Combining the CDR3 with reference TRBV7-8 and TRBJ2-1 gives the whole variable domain GAGVSQSPRYKVAKRGQDVALRCDPISGHVSLFWYQQALGQGPEFLTYFQNEAQLDKSGLPSDRFFAERPEGSVSTLKIQRTQQEDSAVYLCARVLWASGGAYNEQFFGPGTRLTVL.

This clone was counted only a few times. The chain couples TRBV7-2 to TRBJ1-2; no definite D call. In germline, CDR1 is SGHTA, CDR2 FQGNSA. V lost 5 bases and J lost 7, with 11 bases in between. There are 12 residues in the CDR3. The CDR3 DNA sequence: TGTGCCAGCAGCAGACGAATTTCTGGCTACACCTTC. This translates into CASSRRISGYTF.

CDR3: CASSLVGTSSTDTQYF. CDR3 coding DNA: TGTGCCAGCAGCTTAGTTGGGACTTCTAGCACAGATACGCAGTATTTT. This chain links TRBV7-2 with TRBJ2-3; D might be TRBD2 (6 bases). Trimming took off 1 base at V and 0 bases at J, with 11 bases between the two ends. The CDR3 sequence is 16 residues long. Germline V lookup: CDR1 SGHTA, CDR2 FQGNSA.

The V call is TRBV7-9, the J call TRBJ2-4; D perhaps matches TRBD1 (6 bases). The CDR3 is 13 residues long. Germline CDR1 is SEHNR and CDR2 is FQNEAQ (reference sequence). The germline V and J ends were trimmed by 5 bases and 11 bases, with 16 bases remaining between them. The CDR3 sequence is CASSPRTVVLQYF. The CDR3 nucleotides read TGTGCCAGCAGCCCTCGGACAGTTGTACTTCAGTACTTC.

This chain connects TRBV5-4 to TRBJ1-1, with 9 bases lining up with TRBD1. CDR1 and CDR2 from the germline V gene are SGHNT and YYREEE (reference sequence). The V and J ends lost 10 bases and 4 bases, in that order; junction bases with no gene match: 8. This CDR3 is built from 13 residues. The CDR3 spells CAPGGQGGTEAFF. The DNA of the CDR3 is TGTGCCCCAGGGGGACAGGGTGGCACTGAAGCTTTCTTT.

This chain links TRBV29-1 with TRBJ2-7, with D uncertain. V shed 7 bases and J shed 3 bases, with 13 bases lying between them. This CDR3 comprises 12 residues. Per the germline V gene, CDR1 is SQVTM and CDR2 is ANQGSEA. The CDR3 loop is CSAESGGYEQYF. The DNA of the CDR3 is TGCAGCGCCGAGAGTGGCGGCTACGAGCAGTACTTC.